This TCR beta chain was sequenced in a study of blood T cell repertoires in COVID-19. As for the study in general: Samples taken during acute and convalescent COVID-19 were collected in the United States, Italy and Spain.

This table comes from immunoSEQ multiplex PCR, and its TCRdb copy is limited to in-frame clones, with some not included. This sample has 250,000 or so clones, with 65% to 85% found just once. This CDR3 region has 15 residues. V was pared by 1 base and J by 0 bases, with 1 base of the junction left unmatched. CDR1 and CDR2 from the germline V gene are SEHNR and FQNEAQ (reference sequence). Sequencing used peripheral blood. The chain uses TRBV7-9 and TRBJ1-1; 8 bases fit TRBD1. This receptor was taken from a woman in her forties who had recovered from COVID-19. CDR3 amino acids: CASSLGTGMNTEAFF. In DNA form, the CDR3 reads TGTGCCAGCAGCTTAGGGACAGGGATGAACACTGAAGCTTTCTTT.